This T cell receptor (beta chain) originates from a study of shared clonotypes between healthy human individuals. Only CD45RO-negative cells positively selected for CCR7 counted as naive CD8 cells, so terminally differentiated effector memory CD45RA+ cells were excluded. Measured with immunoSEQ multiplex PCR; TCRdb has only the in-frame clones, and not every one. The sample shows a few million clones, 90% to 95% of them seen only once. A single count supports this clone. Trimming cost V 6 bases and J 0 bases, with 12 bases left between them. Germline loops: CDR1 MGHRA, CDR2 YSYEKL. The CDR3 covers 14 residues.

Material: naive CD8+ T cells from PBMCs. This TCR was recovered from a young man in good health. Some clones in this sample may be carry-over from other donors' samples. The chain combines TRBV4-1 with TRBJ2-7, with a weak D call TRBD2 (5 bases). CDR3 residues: CASSYIGISYEQYF. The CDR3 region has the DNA TGCGCCAGCAGTTACATCGGGATCTCCTACGAGCAGTACTTC.